The rows below give T cell receptor beta chains drawn from one sample of a study of shared clonotypes between healthy human individuals. Data came from immunoSEQ multiplex PCR; TCRdb stores just in-frame clones and leaves some out. This table holds 1.4 million or so clones, about 98.5% found once. The sample comprised naive CD4+ T cells sorted from blood. The receptors come from a man aged 30 to 45 in good health. CDR3s include the opening cysteine and the closing phenylalanine or tryptophan. A D gene is named only where the DNA matches it firmly. The size of a clone is reported for some rows only, either as once, few or many, or as a class for expanded clones.

d_gene	j_gene	abundance	v_gene	CDR3aa	CDR3nt
TRBD2	TRBJ2-7	once	TRBV6-1	CASSGGRGNEQYF	TGTGCCAGCTCCGGCGGGAGGGGGAACGAGCAGTACTTC
.	TRBJ1-5	.	TRBV5-8	CASSSTGLNQPQHF	TGTGCCAGCAGCTCCACGGGCCTCAATCAGCCCCAGCATTTT
.	TRBJ1-5	.	TRBV6-6	CASELRTGAGQPQHF	TGTGCCAGCGAGTTACGTACGGGGGCAGGACAGCCCCAGCATTTT
.	TRBJ2-3	once	TRBV5-1	CASSWGDSTDTQYF	TGCGCCAGCAGCTGGGGGGACAGCACAGATACGCAGTATTTT
.	TRBJ2-3	.	TRBV9	CASSVGGVRDTQYF	TGTGCCAGCAGCGTAGGGGGGGTGAGAGATACGCAGTATTTT
.	TRBJ2-1	.	TRBV11-2	CASSSPDIYNEQFF	TGTGCCAGCAGCTCCCCGGACATTTACAATGAGCAGTTCTTC
TRBD1	TRBJ1-1	.	TRBV6-5	CASRAQGFDTEAFF	TGTGCCAGCAGGGCACAGGGGTTTGACACTGAAGCTTTCTTT
.	TRBJ2-3	.	TRBV27	CASSFWEEGTDTQYF	TGTGCCAGCAGTTTCTGGGAAGAAGGCACAGATACGCAGTATTTT
.	TRBJ1-4	.	TRBV2	CASWGPRNEKLFF	TGTGCCAGCTGGGGACCGAGAAATGAAAAACTGTTTTTT
TRBD1	TRBJ1-5	.	TRBV4-2	CASSQYRDSLGNQPQHF	TGTGCCAGCAGCCAATATAGGGACAGCCTAGGCAATCAGCCCCAGCATTTT
.	TRBJ1-2	.	TRBV6-1	CASSERSHSPYGYTF	TGTGCCAGCAGTGAGAGAAGTCATTCGCCCTACGGCTACACCTTC
TRBD1	TRBJ1-5	.	TRBV7-2	CASSLETGVGQPQHF	TGTGCCAGCAGCTTAGAGACAGGGGTTGGTCAGCCCCAGCATTTT
.	TRBJ2-3	.	TRBV11-2	CASSQRTPTTDTQYF	TGTGCCAGCAGCCAAAGGACCCCCACAACAGATACGCAGTATTTT
.	TRBJ2-1	.	TRBV6-4	CASSDYPGVSYNEQFF	TGTGCCAGCAGTGACTATCCAGGAGTCTCCTACAATGAGCAGTTCTTC
.	TRBJ2-4	.	TRBV4-3	CASSQELGQPTLAKNIQYF	TGCGCCAGCAGCCAAGAGTTGGGGCAGCCGACCCTAGCCAAAAACATTCAGTACTTC
TRBD1	TRBJ2-7	.	TRBV7-2	CASSYQTGSYEQYF	TGTGCCAGCAGCTACCAGACAGGGTCCTACGAGCAGTACTTC
.	TRBJ2-4	.	TRBV10-2	CASSEMALAKNIQYF	TGCGCCAGCAGTGAGATGGCCCTAGCCAAAAACATTCAGTACTTC
.	TRBJ2-7	once	TRBV14	CASSQRRGLSYEQYF	TGTGCCAGCAGCCAAAGGAGAGGGCTTTCCTACGAGCAGTACTTC
.	TRBJ1-1	.	TRBV25-1	CASSEFNQANTEAFF	TGTGCCAGCAGTGAATTCAACCAGGCTAACACTGAAGCTTTCTTT
TRBD2	TRBJ2-7	.	TRBV29-1	CSVDSGSGLEQYF	TGCAGCGTTGATAGCGGGAGTGGATTAGAGCAGTACTTC
.	TRBJ2-7	.	TRBV5-4	CASSLAGSSYEQYF	TGTGCCAGCAGCTTGGCGGGGTCATCCTACGAGCAGTACTTC
TRBD2	TRBJ2-3	.	TRBV7-9	CASDADTSGSGDTQYF	TGTGCCAGTGACGCCGACACTAGCGGGAGTGGAGATACGCAGTATTTT